This is a list of T cell receptor beta chains from one sample in a study of blood T cell repertoires in COVID-19. The repertoire was sequenced with immunoSEQ multiplex PCR; TCRdb's copy has only in-frame clones and lacks some. The repertoire has around 72,000 clones, 70% to 90% of them found once; the top ten carry about 6.4%. The sequencing input was peripheral blood. Receptors originate from a woman in her seventies with acute or convalescent COVID-19. Both conserved end residues are part of each CDR3. D genes are given only for firm matches. Expanded clones get a size class; other rows say once, few or many, or leave the size out.

.	TRBJ2-7	TRBV19	TRBD1	TGTGCCAGTAGTATAGCCCGGACAGGGTTCTACGAGCAGTACTTC	CASSIARTGFYEQYF
.	TRBJ2-1	TRBV28	TRBD1	TGTGCCAGCAGTTTGACAGGGGTCTACAATGAGCAGTTCTTC	CASSLTGVYNEQFF
.	TRBJ1-5	TRBV27	.	TGTGCCAGCAGTGTCAGGGTGGATCAGCCCCAGCATTTT	CASSVRVDQPQHF
.	TRBJ2-2	TRBV6-5	TRBD2	TGTGCCAGCCAATTACTAGCGGCGAACACCGGGGAGCTGTTTTTT	CASQLLAANTGELFF
.	TRBJ1-2	TRBV28	.	TGTGCCAGCAGAGATAGGGGCTATGGCTACACCTTC	CASRDRGYGYTF
.	TRBJ1-5	TRBV7-9	TRBD1	TGTGCCAGCAGCTTAGGAGACAGGGGCAATCAGCCCCAGCATTTT	CASSLGDRGNQPQHF
few	TRBJ2-2	TRBV7-3	.	TGTGCCAGCAGCTTACTCCCCCCACAGGGTAATGGCGGGGAGCTGTTTTTT	CASSLLPPQGNGGELFF
.	TRBJ2-1	TRBV7-9	.	TGTGCCAGCAGCCCTAAGGGCGGGGGCCTCAACAATGAGCAGTTCTTC	CASSPKGGGLNNEQFF
.	TRBJ2-5	TRBV6-5	.	TGTGCCAGCAGTACCAGGGGGGTAGCCGTAGAGACCCAGTACTTC	CASSTRGVAVETQYF
.	TRBJ1-1	TRBV28	.	TGTGCCACCAAGGACCCCCGGGGAGCTTTCTTT	CATKDPRGAFF
few	TRBJ1-1	TRBV9	.	TGTGCCTCGGGAAGGGACACTGAAGCTTTCTTT	CASGRDTEAFF
.	TRBJ2-3	TRBV2	TRBD2	TGTGCCAGCAGGAGGCTAGCGGGGGGCACAGATACGCAGTATTTT	CASRRLAGGTDTQYF
.	TRBJ1-3	TRBV9	TRBD1	TGTGCCAGCAGCTCCGGACAGGGCTCTGGAAACACCATATATTTT	CASSSGQGSGNTIYF
.	TRBJ1-4	TRBV18	.	TGTGCCAGCTCACCAGGGCTGCGTGAAAAACTGTTTTTT	CASSPGLREKLFF
.	TRBJ1-1	TRBV7-9	TRBD1	TGTGCCAGCAGCGCCCGACAGGGGTTGAACACTGAAGCTTTCTTT	CASSARQGLNTEAFF
.	TRBJ1-1	TRBV14	.	TGTGCCAGCAGCCAAGAGGCGGTCACTGAAGCTTTCTTT	CASSQEAVTEAFF
.	TRBJ1-5	TRBV7-2	TRBD1	TGTGCCAGCAGCCCCGGGACAGTCCCTTGGACCCAGCATTTT	CASSPGTVPWTQHF
.	TRBJ1-2	TRBV6-5	.	TGTGCCAGCAGTTACTCCGACAAGGATGGCTACACCTTC	CASSYSDKDGYTF
.	TRBJ1-1	TRBV7-8	.	TGTGCCAGCAGCCGAGGGAGGGGCGGCACTGAAGCTTTCTTT	CASSRGRGGTEAFF
.	TRBJ2-1	TRBV27	TRBD1	TGTGCCAGCAGTTTGCAGGGGGTTAATGAGCAGTTCTTC	CASSLQGVNEQFF
.	TRBJ1-1	TRBV7-9	.	TGTGCCAGCAGCTTAACTCCTGAAGCTTTCTTT	CASSLTPEAFF
.	TRBJ1-2	TRBV24-1	.	TGTGCCACCAGTGATGCCCGGGGTTCTAACTATGGCTACACCTTC	CATSDARGSNYGYTF
few	TRBJ1-5	TRBV10-2	TRBD1	TGCGCCAGCAGGGGACAGGGAAGGGAGGATCAGCCCCAGCATTTT	CASRGQGREDQPQHF
few	TRBJ1-5	TRBV6-5	.	TGTGCCAGCAGCTCGATGGGGCCGGTTAATCAGCCCCAGCATTTT	CASSSMGPVNQPQHF
.	TRBJ2-1	TRBV6-5	TRBD2	TGTGCCAGTCAGTCACTAGCGGGAGGCCGGGGTGAGCAGTTCTTC	CASQSLAGGRGEQFF
.	TRBJ2-1	TRBV7-3	.	TGTGCCAGCAGCCACCCCGGGGAAACCTACAATGAGCAGTTCTTC	CASSHPGETYNEQFF
once	TRBJ2-1	TRBV27	TRBD2	TGTGCCAGCAGTTCGGGACTAGCGGGGGGTAATGAGCAGTTCTTC	CASSSGLAGGNEQFF
.	TRBJ1-1	TRBV6-1	TRBD1	TGTGCCAGCAGTTGGGGACAGGGCGGTAACACTGAAGCTTTCTTT	CASSWGQGGNTEAFF
.	TRBJ1-1	TRBV7-8	.	TGTGCCAGCAGCCACCAACGGAGCACTGAAGCTTTCTTT	CASSHQRSTEAFF